The rows below give T cell receptor beta chains drawn from one sample of a study of patients and donors after allogeneic stem cell transplantation. From the RT-PCR reads, TCRdb called clonotypes with MiXCR, one entry per CDR3 protein. Of some 880,000 distinct CDR3 sequences listed, around 17% are singletons. Material: blood, either unsorted or a sorted T cell fraction (not recorded which). These receptor sequences come from a human donor who was either an allogeneic HSCT recipient or a stem cell or donor lymphocyte infusion donor (not recorded which). It is not recorded whose cells these are; they may come from a transplant donor. CDR3s include the opening cysteine and the closing phenylalanine or tryptophan.

v_call,j_call,cdr3_aa
TRBV20-1,TRBJ2-3,CSTLAGSTDTQYF
TRBV6-1,TRBJ2-3,CASSEFGWGYTDTQYF
TRBV20-1,TRBJ2-3,CSARGTSGGKDTQYF
TRBV12-3/TRBV12-4,TRBJ1-5,CASREAGSNQPQHF
TRBV20-1,TRBJ1-1,CSVKQGSLNTEAFF
TRBV5-1,TRBJ1-1,CASSSRGEGLETEAFF
TRBV18,TRBJ2-7,CASSGDRSDEQYF
TRBV7-2,TRBJ1-2,CASSPLPRDDYGYTF
TRBV7-9,TRBJ2-7,CASSWGQGESYEQYF
TRBV6-2/TRBV6-3,TRBJ2-5,CASRWSGGRETQYF
TRBV12-3/TRBV12-4,TRBJ2-5,CASNGLAGQETQYF
TRBV27,TRBJ1-2,CASRPSGSSYGYTF
TRBV5-1,TRBJ2-7,CASSSLTGSVYEQYF
TRBV20-1,TRBJ2-7,CSARPSGTILYEQYF
TRBV6-6,TRBJ1-2,CASSYAALYGYTF
TRBV12-3/TRBV12-4,TRBJ1-5,CASRARESSNQPQHF
TRBV27,TRBJ2-7,CASSYRGETYEQYF
TRBV27,TRBJ2-5,CASSPLAGVRETQYF
TRBV27,TRBJ1-6,CASSLAGTANSPLHF
TRBV13,TRBJ2-1,CASSLGATVEQFF
TRBV7-2,TRBJ2-3,CASSLEIGDTQYF
TRBV12-3/TRBV12-4,TRBJ2-2,CASSLSGAAGELFF
TRBV10-3,TRBJ1-5,CAIKQDSNQPQHF
TRBV28,TRBJ2-2,CASTGVPGPGELFF
TRBV7-9,TRBJ2-3,CASSLRDRGFDTQYF
TRBV5-4,TRBJ1-1,CASSLGPVRSEAFF
TRBV2,TRBJ1-1,CAKTQGEAFF
TRBV27,TRBJ1-1,CATGPGQGIISTEAFF
TRBV28,TRBJ2-1,CASRFTSAQFF
TRBV5-1,TRBJ2-7,CASSLVLAARDEQYF
TRBV5-6,TRBJ1-5,CASSAADRGVVNQPQHF
TRBV5-6,TRBJ2-2,CASSQRGTSGPTGELFF
TRBV29-1,TRBJ1-1,CSGGGNTEAFF
TRBV13,TRBJ1-6,CASTSRGSNSPLHF
TRBV12-3/TRBV12-4,TRBJ2-1,CASSLSGGQHNEQFF
TRBV5-6,TRBJ2-1,CASRVSGAYNEQFF
TRBV20-1,TRBJ1-4,CSARLIQGKGEKLFF
TRBV7-2,TRBJ1-3,CASSRTDRSGNTIYF
TRBV20-1,TRBJ2-1,CSARSGGAYNEQFF
TRBV24-1,TRBJ2-2,CATSDAHYREKAGELFF
TRBV6-1,TRBJ1-1,CASSRTGAAEAFF
TRBV20-1,TRBJ1-5,CSASDYGRSYSNQPQHF
TRBV3-1,TRBJ1-1,CASSQDSGSEAFF
TRBV12-3/TRBV12-4,TRBJ1-1,CASSPDGRSNTEAFF
TRBV5-1,TRBJ2-5,CASSLKGLSETQYF
TRBV9,TRBJ1-1,CASSVAWGNTEAFF
TRBV11-2,TRBJ1-2,CASSSGQLEGVYGYTF
TRBV4-1,TRBJ2-3,CASSQELTSTDTQYF
TRBV6-1,TRBJ2-5,CASSPRGTQETQYF
TRBV12-3/TRBV12-4,TRBJ1-5,CASSPDRVEPQHF
TRBV6-5,TRBJ2-2,CASSFPGAPKTGELFF
TRBV6-5,TRBJ2-5,CASSYTGQETQYF
TRBV14,TRBJ2-3,CASSQTGTAVDTQYF
TRBV18,TRBJ1-5,CASSPSGPQPQHF